Listed here is a single T cell receptor (beta chain). In its sample, this clonotype was seen many times. Its antigen target is currently unknown. No per-base quality is available; no much larger clone lies one base away. Inclusive of the bounding cysteine and phenylalanine, the CDR3 is 15 residues long. Only the CDR3 DNA is retained, 45 bases long and in frame from the first base. V is shortened by 0 bases, J by 1 base, and the region joining them spans 6 bases. This record belongs to a study of neurological immune-mediated disorders (dated by TCRdb to between 2018 and 2021). Study-wide context: Using UMI-based sequencing, the study compared peripheral blood TCR-beta repertoires from patients with HTLV-I-associated myelopathy (HAM/TSP), patients with multiple sclerosis, and healthy controls. Longitudinal samples, technical triplicates and paired sorted CD4+ and CD8+ T-cell subsets, alongside PBMC samples, were included among the roughly 100 TCR-beta libraries. The cohort comprised about 71 subjects: approximately 15 HAM/TSP patients, approximately 34 multiple sclerosis patients and 20 healthy controls.

cDNA was synthesized by template-switch 5'RACE using a primer with a 10-nucleotide random unique molecular identifier that tagged each TCR transcript. Every sequencing run yielded over 180 million TCR-beta sequences covering 15-18 subjects. The RNeasy kit was used to extract total RNA. The KAPA Real-time Library Amplification kit was used to amplify TCR-beta VDJ regions with primers for the TCR constant region and the 5'RACE anchor. Sample indexes and Illumina adaptors were added in a first PCR, after which library yield was increased in a second PCR. The roughly 650 bp TCR product was size-selected on a 2% E-gel SizeSelection system after Ampure bead purification. Before pooling, libraries had their quality checked on a Bioanalyzer, their concentration measured with Qubit, and their quantity determined with the Kapa Library Quantification kit. Paired-end 2 x 150 bp sequencing of the libraries was performed on an Illumina HiSeq 2500. To increase sequence diversity, roughly 23-30% phiX was spiked into each library pool. Processing in the source paper ran as follows. Quality-filtered reads were processed with the UMI-based MiGEC pipeline, and over 90% of raw TCR sequences were removed by the MiGEC pipeline during error correction. IMGT germline references were used for alignment of VDJ genes, and clonotypes were defined by a unique CDR3 amino acid sequence together with V-J genes. Clonal expansion, Shannon diversity and CDR3 relatedness were evaluated with VDJtools (CalcPairwiseDistances, ClusterSamples), while phylogenetic trees were built in CLCbio workbench. Expanded clones were defined as having at least 8 unique UMIs, based on coefficient-of-variation modelling across technical triplicates. Using fastp trimming at Q25 and MiXCR clonotype assembly, TCRdb reanalyzed the public sequencing data and kept in-frame beta chains. Each record represents a unique CDR3 protein, reported with the most common genes and DNA among its rows. The V and J calls and clone size are TCRdb's, not the authors'. This sample comprises tens of thousands of distinct CDR3 sequences, under 20% of them detected only once. Jointly, the top ten make up 15% of the sample.

Healthy controls were blood bank volunteers in Maryland, USA. For the unsorted PBMC libraries, 2 million PBMCs were stored in RNAlater at -80 degrees C until RNA extraction and were used to generate the libraries. Peripheral blood underwent Ficoll-Hypaque density gradient centrifugation to isolate PBMCs, which were then cryopreserved in liquid nitrogen. Summary of the overall study and its limitations: TCR clonal expansion was greatest in HAM/TSP patients and smallest in MS patients, who ranked below even healthy controls. Expanded clones from different subjects shared no identical CDR3 amino acid sequences, which suggests that TCR-beta repertoires were private in all groups.

The rearranged segments are TRBV12-3 or TRBV12-4 and TRBJ2-2; the D gene is perhaps TRBD1, on 6 matching bases. Sequenced sample: PBMCs. The TCR originated in a middle-aged woman in good health. CDR3 sequence: CASSLAGQNTGELFF. The nucleotide sequence reads as follows: TGTGCCAGCAGTTTAGCGGGACAGAACACCGGGGAGCTGTTTTTT.